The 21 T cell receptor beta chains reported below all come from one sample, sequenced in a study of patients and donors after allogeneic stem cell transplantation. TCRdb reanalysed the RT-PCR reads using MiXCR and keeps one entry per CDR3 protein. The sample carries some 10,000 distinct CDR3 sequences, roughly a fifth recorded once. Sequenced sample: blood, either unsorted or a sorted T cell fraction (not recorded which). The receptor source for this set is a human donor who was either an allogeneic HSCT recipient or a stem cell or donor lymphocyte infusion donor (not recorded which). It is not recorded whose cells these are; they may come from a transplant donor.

CDR3: CASSYSYRSSGYNEQFF. CDR3 DNA sequence: TGTGCCAGCAGTTACTCGTATCGTTCGTCGGGATACAATGAGCAGTTCTTC. The V and J genes are TRBV6-5 and TRBJ2-1; D might be TRBD2 (5 bases). V shed 0 bases and J shed 4 bases, with 16 bases lying between them. The germline V gene encodes CDR1 MNHEY and CDR2 SVGAGI. The CDR3 sequence is 17 residues long.

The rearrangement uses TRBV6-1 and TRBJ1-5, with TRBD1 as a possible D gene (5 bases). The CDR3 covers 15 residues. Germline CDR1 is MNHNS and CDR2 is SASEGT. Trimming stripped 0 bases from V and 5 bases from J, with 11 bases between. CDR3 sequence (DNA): TGTGCCAGCAGTGAAGCAGGAGGGGCCCATCAGCCCCAGCATTTT. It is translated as CASSEAGGAHQPQHF.

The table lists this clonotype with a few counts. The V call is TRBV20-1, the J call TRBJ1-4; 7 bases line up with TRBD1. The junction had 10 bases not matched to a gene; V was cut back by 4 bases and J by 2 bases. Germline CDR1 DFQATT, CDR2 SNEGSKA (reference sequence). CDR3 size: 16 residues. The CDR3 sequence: CSATNRGRGTNEKLFF. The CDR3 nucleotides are TGCAGTGCTACCAACAGGGGACGTGGGACTAATGAAAAACTGTTTTTT.

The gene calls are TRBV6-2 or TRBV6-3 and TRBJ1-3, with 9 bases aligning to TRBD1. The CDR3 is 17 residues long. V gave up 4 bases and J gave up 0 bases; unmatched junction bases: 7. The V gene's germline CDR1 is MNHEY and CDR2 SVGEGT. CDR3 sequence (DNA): TGTGCCAGCAGTTCCGCCGGGACAGGGTTCTCTGGAAACACCATATATTTT. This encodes CASSSAGTGFSGNTIYF.

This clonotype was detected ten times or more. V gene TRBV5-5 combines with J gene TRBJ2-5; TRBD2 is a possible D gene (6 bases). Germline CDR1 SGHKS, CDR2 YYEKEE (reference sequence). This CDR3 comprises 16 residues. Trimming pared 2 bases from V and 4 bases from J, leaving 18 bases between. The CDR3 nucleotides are TGTGCCAGCAGCTTCGCGGGGACGGCGATGGGAGAGACCCAGTACTTC. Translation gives CASSFAGTAMGETQYF.

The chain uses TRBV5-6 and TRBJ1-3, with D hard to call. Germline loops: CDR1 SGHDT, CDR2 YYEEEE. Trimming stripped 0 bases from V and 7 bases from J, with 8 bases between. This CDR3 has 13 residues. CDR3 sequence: CASSLEMGNTIYF. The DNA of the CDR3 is TGTGCCAGCAGCTTGGAAATGGGGAACACCATATATTTT.

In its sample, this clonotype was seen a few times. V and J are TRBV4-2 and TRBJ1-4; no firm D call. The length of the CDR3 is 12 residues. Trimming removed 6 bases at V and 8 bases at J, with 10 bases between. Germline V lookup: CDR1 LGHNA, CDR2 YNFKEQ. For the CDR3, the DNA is TGTGCCAGCAGTGATGTTGGAGAAAAACTGTTTTTT. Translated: CASSDVGEKLFF.

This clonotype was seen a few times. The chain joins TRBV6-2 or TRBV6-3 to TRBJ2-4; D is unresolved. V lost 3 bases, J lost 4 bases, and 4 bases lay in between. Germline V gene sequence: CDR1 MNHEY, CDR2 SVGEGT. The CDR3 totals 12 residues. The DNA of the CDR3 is TGTGCCAGCAGTTATCAGAAAAACATTCAGTACTTC. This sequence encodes CASSYQKNIQYF.

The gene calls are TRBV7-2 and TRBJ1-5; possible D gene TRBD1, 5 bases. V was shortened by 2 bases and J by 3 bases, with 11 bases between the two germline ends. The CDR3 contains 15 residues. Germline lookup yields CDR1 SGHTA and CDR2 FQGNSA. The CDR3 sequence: CASSLPDRPNQPQHF. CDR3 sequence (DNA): TGTGCCAGCAGCTTACCCGACAGACCCAATCAGCCCCAGCATTTT.

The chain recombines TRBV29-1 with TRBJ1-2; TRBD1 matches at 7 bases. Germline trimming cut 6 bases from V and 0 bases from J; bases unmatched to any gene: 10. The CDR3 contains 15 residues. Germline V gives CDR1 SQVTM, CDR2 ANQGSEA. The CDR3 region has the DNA TGCAGCGTGCCGACAGGGATGTTAGCTAACTATGGCTACACCTTC. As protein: CSVPTGMLANYGYTF.

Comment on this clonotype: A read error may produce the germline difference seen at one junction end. CDR3 loop: CASTKPGTGQGSRNTIYF. The CDR3 DNA reads TGTGCCAGCACTAAACCCGGGACAGGGCAAGGCTCTAGAAACACCATATATTTT. The chain is built from TRBV12-3 or TRBV12-4 and TRBJ1-3; 9 bases line up with TRBD1. The CDR3 covers 18 residues.

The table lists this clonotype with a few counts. The CDR3 is CASSSNRGLGDNSPLHF. The CDR3 bases are TGTGCCAGCAGCTCCAACAGGGGACTCGGGGATAATTCACCCCTCCACTTT. The rearrangement links TRBV7-9 to TRBJ1-6; 7 bases line up with TRBD1. Trimming at V came to 4 bases and at J to 5 bases, leaving 11 bases not matched to a gene. The CDR3 covers 17 residues. CDR1 is SEHNR and CDR2 is FQNEAQ in the germline V gene (reference sequence).

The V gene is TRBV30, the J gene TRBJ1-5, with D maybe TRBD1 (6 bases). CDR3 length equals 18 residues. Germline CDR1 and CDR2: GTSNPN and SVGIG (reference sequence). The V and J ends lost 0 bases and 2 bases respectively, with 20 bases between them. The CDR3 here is CAWSVRRGAQGGNQPQHF. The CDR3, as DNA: TGTGCCTGGAGTGTTAGAAGGGGGGCCCAGGGAGGCAATCAGCCCCAGCATTTT.

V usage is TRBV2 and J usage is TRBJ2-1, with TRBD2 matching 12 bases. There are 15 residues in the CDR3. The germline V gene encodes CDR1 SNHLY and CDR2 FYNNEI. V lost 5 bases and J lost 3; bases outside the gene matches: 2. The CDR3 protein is CASSLLAGGYNEQFF. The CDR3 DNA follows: TGTGCCAGCAGTCTACTAGCGGGGGGCTACAATGAGCAGTTCTTC.

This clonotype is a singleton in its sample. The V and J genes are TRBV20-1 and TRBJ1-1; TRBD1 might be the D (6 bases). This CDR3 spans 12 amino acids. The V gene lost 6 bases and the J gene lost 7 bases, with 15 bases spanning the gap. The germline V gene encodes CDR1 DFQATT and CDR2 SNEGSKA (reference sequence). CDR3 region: CSARAGALEAFF. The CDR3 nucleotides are TGCAGTGCCCGGGCAGGGGCACTTGAAGCTTTCTTT.

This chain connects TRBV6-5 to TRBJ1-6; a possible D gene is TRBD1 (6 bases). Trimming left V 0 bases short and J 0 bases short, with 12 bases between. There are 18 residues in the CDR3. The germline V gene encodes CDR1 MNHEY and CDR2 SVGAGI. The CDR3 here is CASSYSGAGSSYNSPLHF. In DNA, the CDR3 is TGTGCCAGCAGTTACTCGGGGGCTGGGAGCTCCTATAATTCACCCCTCCACTTT.

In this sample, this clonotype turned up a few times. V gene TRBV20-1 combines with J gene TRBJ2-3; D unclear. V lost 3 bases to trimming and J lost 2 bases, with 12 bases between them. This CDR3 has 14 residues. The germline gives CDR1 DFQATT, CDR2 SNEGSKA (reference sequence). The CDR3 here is CSARRVGNTDTQYF. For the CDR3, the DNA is TGCAGTGCTAGGAGAGTAGGGAACACAGATACGCAGTATTTT.

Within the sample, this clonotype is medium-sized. CDR3 nucleotide sequence: TGTGCCAGCAGCCAAGGGGACAGGGCAGGCTACACCTTC. This translates into CASSQGDRAGYTF. The chain carries TRBV3-1 and TRBJ1-2, with 9 bases lining up with TRBD1. Germline CDR1 is LGHDT and CDR2 is YNNKEL (reference sequence). The CDR3 is 13 residues long. V lost 1 base to trimming and J lost 8 bases; unmatched junction nucleotides: 2.

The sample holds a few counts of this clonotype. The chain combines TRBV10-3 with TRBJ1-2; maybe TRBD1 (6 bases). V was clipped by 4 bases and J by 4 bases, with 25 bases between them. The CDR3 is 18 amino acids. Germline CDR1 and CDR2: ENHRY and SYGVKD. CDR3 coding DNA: TGTGCCATCAGTGGTCAACGACAGGAGACACTTTCTCTCTATGGCTACACCTTC. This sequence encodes CAISGQRQETLSLYGYTF.

The CDR3 is CASSAQTYGYTF. Written as DNA, the CDR3 is TGTGCCAGCAGTGCCCAGACTTACGGCTACACCTTC. The chain uses TRBV25-1 and TRBJ1-2; D call uncertain. This CDR3 has 12 residues. Per the germline V gene, CDR1 is MGHDK and CDR2 is SYGVNS. V lost 4 bases, J lost 8 bases, and 11 bases lay in between.

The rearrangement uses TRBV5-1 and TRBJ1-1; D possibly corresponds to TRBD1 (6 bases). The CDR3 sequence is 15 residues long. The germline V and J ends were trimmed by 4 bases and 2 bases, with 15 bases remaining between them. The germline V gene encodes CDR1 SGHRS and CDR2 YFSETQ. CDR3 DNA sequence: TGCGCCAGCAGCCCAGACGGACAGACCAACACTGAAGCTTTCTTT. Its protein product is CASSPDGQTNTEAFF.